The 27 T cell receptor beta chains below come from one sample, sequenced in a study of T-cell reconstitution after alpha-beta-depleted transplantation in children. It was with unique molecular identifiers that the TCRbeta library was prepared. In TCRdb, the PCR reads were re-called with MiXCR into one record per CDR3 protein. The table includes roughly 200,000 distinct CDR3 sequences, approximately 8.4% detected once. Sequencing used PBMCs, mostly from graft donor cells, obtained 360 days after TCRalphabeta/CD19-depleted stem cell transplant. The receptor set was obtained from a male patient aged 2 to 10 who had a stem cell transplant for acute myeloid leukemia, so the T cells may come from the graft donor.

This clonotype was observed at least ten times. The V gene is TRBV6-4, the J gene TRBJ2-1; the D is unclear. V was trimmed by 4 bases and J by 9 bases, leaving 7 bases between them. CDR3 length equals 11 residues. The germline CDR1 and CDR2 sequences are MRHNA and SNTAGT. CDR3 sequence reads: CASSATPEQFF. CDR3 coding DNA: TGTGCCAGCAGTGCTACTCCTGAGCAGTTCTTC.

The chain has TRBV11-1 and TRBJ2-1; 12 bases align to TRBD2. CDR3 length equals 18 residues. The trim removed 1 base at V and 0 bases at J, leaving 4 bases unmatched. Germline CDR1 reads SGHAT; CDR2 reads FQDESV (reference sequence). CDR3 residues: CASSLELAGGSSYNEQFF. Here the CDR3 DNA reads TGTGCCAGCAGCTTAGAACTAGCGGGGGGAAGCTCCTACAATGAGCAGTTCTTC. Full variable domain (rest looked up from reference TRBV11-1 and TRBJ2-1): EAEVAQSPRYKITEKSQAVAFWCDPISGHATLYWYRQILGQGPELLVQFQDESVVDDSQLPKDRFSAERLKGVDSTLKIQPAELGDSAMYLCASSLELAGGSSYNEQFFGPGTRLTVL.

This clonotype was seen a few times. The V gene is TRBV4-3, the J gene TRBJ2-7; D is unresolved. V was trimmed by 1 base and J by 6 bases, leaving 7 bases between them. The length of the CDR3 is 12 residues. The germline CDR1 and CDR2 sequences are LGHNA and YSLEER. CDR3 bases: TGCGCCAGCAGCCAAGCGTCGGGCGAGCAGTACTTC. Translated: CASSQASGEQYF.

This clonotype came up many times. The CDR3 DNA reads TGTGCCAGCAGTACCAGGATTTCCGGACTAGCCAAAAACATTCAGTACTTC. Its protein product is CASSTRISGLAKNIQYF. V is TRBV12-3 or TRBV12-4 and J is TRBJ2-4, with TRBD2 as a possible D gene (5 bases). V lost 5 bases and J 0 bases, leaving 17 bases between the germline ends. This CDR3 spans 17 amino acids.

The sample holds a few counts of this clonotype. The chain couples TRBV12-3 or TRBV12-4 to TRBJ2-7, with D maybe TRBD2 (6 bases). Trimming left V 6 bases short and J 2 bases short, with 14 bases between. The CDR3 is 14 residues long. CDR3 region: CASRIGGVPYEQYF. In DNA, the CDR3 is TGTGCCAGCAGAATAGGAGGGGTCCCCTACGAGCAGTACTTC.

This clonotype has more than one count but fewer than ten. The J gene is TRBJ2-7, the V gene TRBV7-6; D remains unclear. The CDR3 totals 16 residues. The germline CDR1 and CDR2 sequences are SGHVS and FNYEAQ. The ends were cut back, 0 bases at V and 0 bases at J, with 12 bases in the middle. The CDR3 here is CASSLALSPGSYEQYF. The CDR3 nucleotides read TGTGCCAGCAGCTTAGCGCTTTCTCCCGGCTCCTACGAGCAGTACTTC.

This chain uses TRBV20-1 with TRBJ2-3; 10 bases align to TRBD2. The trim removed 2 bases at V and 1 base at J, leaving 15 bases unmatched. This CDR3 spans 19 amino acids. Germline V gene data show CDR1 as DFQATT and CDR2 as SNEGSKA (reference sequence). DNA of the CDR3: TGCAGTGCTAGAACTCCGGGACTAGCGCCCTGGGAGGGCACAGATACGCAGTATTTT. Protein product: CSARTPGLAPWEGTDTQYF.

The sample holds a few counts of this clonotype. The chain carries TRBV20-1 and TRBJ2-7; unclear D gene. The germline V gene encodes CDR1 DFQATT and CDR2 SNEGSKA (reference sequence). Trimming stripped 5 bases from V and 3 bases from J, with 14 bases between. The CDR3 has 13 amino acids. The CDR3 spells CSAYSKTDYEQYF. The CDR3 DNA reads TGCAGTGCTTATAGTAAAACCGACTACGAGCAGTACTTC.

This clonotype showed up many times. V and J are TRBV7-9 and TRBJ2-1, with D perhaps given as TRBD1 or TRBD2 (6 bases each). From germline, CDR1 is SEHNR and CDR2 FQNEAQ (reference sequence). Trimming took off 1 base at V and 7 bases at J, with 8 bases between the two ends. This CDR3 spans 13 amino acids. For the CDR3, the DNA is TGTGCCAGCAGCTTAGGGGGGGCGAATGAGCAGTTCTTC. Amino acids: CASSLGGANEQFF.

This chain uses TRBV20-1 with TRBJ2-7; 7 nucleotides agree with TRBD2. CDR1 DFQATT and CDR2 SNEGSKA come from the germline V gene (reference sequence). The CDR3 extends over 13 amino acids. Unmatched junction bases numbered 6, after V lost 3 bases and J lost 4 bases. This CDR3 is CSASRRERYEQYF. The CDR3 nucleotides are TGCAGTGCTAGTCGGCGGGAGAGGTACGAGCAGTACTTC.

The table lists this clonotype with a few counts. The J gene is TRBJ2-5, the V gene TRBV5-6; D is unresolved. CDR3 size: 15 residues. CDR1 is SGHDT and CDR2 is YYEEEE in the germline V gene. The germline V and J ends were trimmed by 4 bases and 1 base, with 14 bases remaining between them. The DNA of the CDR3 is TGTGCCAGCAGCCCCGACCTTACTACCCAAGAGACCCAGTACTTC. Its translation is CASSPDLTTQETQYF.

This clonotype came up many times. The rearrangement uses TRBV2 and TRBJ2-5, with TRBD2 identical over 11 bases. V gave up 2 bases and J gave up 1 base; unmatched junction bases: 6. CDR3 length: 17 residues. CDR1 is SNHLY and CDR2 is FYNNEI in the germline V gene. The DNA of the CDR3 is TGTGCCAGCAGTGAAAGAAGACTAGCGGGACGCCAAGAGACCCAGTACTTC. This translates into CASSERRLAGRQETQYF.

In its sample, this clonotype was seen a few times. This chain joins TRBV12-3 or TRBV12-4 and TRBJ2-1; TRBD1 aligns across 7 bases. The CDR3 covers 17 residues. The V gene end was trimmed by 3 bases and the J gene end by 3 bases; junction bases not matched to a gene: 11. CDR3 sequence reads: CASSFQRSGQSYNEQFF. CDR3 in DNA: TGTGCCAGCAGTTTCCAAAGATCGGGACAGAGCTACAATGAGCAGTTCTTC.

This clonotype was detected many times. CDR3 region: CAISRAAGDTDTQYF. For the CDR3, the DNA is TGTGCCATCAGTAGAGCAGCAGGGGACACAGATACGCAGTATTTT. The V gene is TRBV10-3, the J gene TRBJ2-3; D is perhaps TRBD1 (6 bases). The CDR3 consists of 15 residues. Germline-derived CDR1 and CDR2 are ENHRY and SYGVKD. With 5 bases removed from V and 2 bases from J, the gap between germline ends came to 14 bases.

This clonotype was observed many times. DNA for the CDR3: TGCGCCAGCAGCCAAGATCTCGAGAGACTAGCGGGTGGTTGTGATGAGCAGTTCTTC. It is translated as CASSQDLERLAGGCDEQFF. The chain uses TRBV4-3 and TRBJ2-1; 10 bases are shared with TRBD2. Germline lookup yields CDR1 LGHNA and CDR2 YSLEER. The CDR3 runs to 19 residues. With V trimmed by 0 bases and J by 8 bases, 16 bases remained unmatched.

The V call is TRBV20-1, the J call TRBJ2-5; D is ambiguous. The V end was cut by 3 bases, the J end by 1 base, with 6 bases between. This CDR3 spans 12 amino acids. Germline values: CDR1 DFQATT, CDR2 SNEGSKA (reference sequence). The CDR3 spells CSARLSQETQYF. As DNA, the CDR3 is TGCAGTGCTAGGCTCAGCCAAGAGACCCAGTACTTC.

This clonotype was seen a handful of times. The chain employs TRBV12-3 or TRBV12-4 and TRBJ2-2, with D unclear. Deletions cut 0 bases from V and 1 base from J, with 12 bases between. The CDR3 is 17 residues long. The CDR3 nucleotides read TGTGCCAGCAGTTTAGCCCCCGGGCGGAGGAACACCGGGGAGCTGTTTTTT. Protein product: CASSLAPGRRNTGELFF.

This clonotype was counted a single time. The rearrangement links TRBV11-1 to TRBJ2-1; TRBD2 matches 15 bases. The CDR3 totals 20 residues. J gave up 5 bases and V 6 bases, and 17 bases lay outside the gene matches. Germline-derived CDR1 and CDR2 are SGHAT and FQDESV (reference sequence). As DNA, the CDR3 is TGTGCCAGCAGTCCCCCCAGACCGGGACTAGCGGGAGGTCCAAACAATGAGCAGTTCTTC. Residues: CASSPPRPGLAGGPNNEQFF. The full variable domain, rest sourced from reference TRBV11-1 and TRBJ2-1, is EAEVAQSPRYKITEKSQAVAFWCDPISGHATLYWYRQILGQGPELLVQFQDESVVDDSQLPKDRFSAERLKGVDSTLKIQPAELGDSAMYLCASSPPRPGLAGGPNNEQFFGPGTRLTVL.

This clonotype was seen at least ten times. The chain carries TRBV4-2 and TRBJ2-7; D is unresolved. The CDR3 length is 13 residues. Per the germline V gene, CDR1 is LGHNA and CDR2 is YNFKEQ. V shed 0 bases and J shed 10 bases, with 13 bases lying between them. CDR3 loop: CASSQDGGRSQYF. The DNA for the CDR3 is TGTGCCAGCAGCCAAGATGGCGGACGGAGTCAGTACTTC.

This chain joins TRBV11-2 and TRBJ2-1, with TRBD2 identical over 8 bases. The germline gives CDR1 SGHAT, CDR2 FQNNGV. Trimming removed 0 bases from V and 0 bases from J; junction bases left unmatched: 4. CDR3 length: 17 residues. CDR3 region: CASSLEASGYSYNEQFF. The CDR3, as DNA: TGTGCCAGCAGCTTAGAGGCTAGCGGGTACTCCTACAATGAGCAGTTCTTC.

Ten or more counts support this clonotype. The V gene is TRBV20-1, the J gene TRBJ2-3, with TRBD2 matching over 7 bases. This CDR3 has 15 residues. With 6 bases clipped from V and 0 bases from J, the junction kept 9 bases outside the gene matches. Germline CDR1 DFQATT, CDR2 SNEGSKA (reference sequence). Here the CDR3 DNA reads TGCAGTGCAGAGCGGGACTCCCCTAGCACAGATACGCAGTATTTT. The encoded protein is CSAERDSPSTDTQYF.

This clonotype was counted many times. The chain carries TRBV20-1 and TRBJ2-3; the D is unclear. This CDR3 is built from 12 residues. Germline CDR1 reads DFQATT; CDR2 reads SNEGSKA (reference sequence). V lost 3 bases and J 4 bases, leaving 8 bases between the germline ends. CDR3 residues: CSASGGADTQYF. The DNA of the CDR3 is TGCAGTGCTAGTGGTGGGGCAGATACGCAGTATTTT.

The gene calls are TRBV5-1 and TRBJ2-7; 7 positions match TRBD1. The CDR3 is 16 amino acids. V dropped 4 bases and J dropped 3; count of bases not matched to a gene: 13. The germline V gene encodes CDR1 SGHRS and CDR2 YFSETQ. CDR3: CASSPDRGQAGYEQYF. CDR3 coding DNA: TGCGCCAGCAGCCCAGACCGAGGACAGGCCGGCTACGAGCAGTACTTC. The whole variable domain, remainder taken from reference TRBV5-1 and TRBJ2-7, is KAGVTQTPRYLIKTRGQQVTLSCSPISGHRSVSWYQQTPGQGLQFLFEYFSETQRNKGNFPGRFSGRQFSNSRSEMNVSTLELGDSALYLCASSPDRGQAGYEQYFGPGTRLTVT.

This clonotype was observed many times. The chain employs TRBV10-1 and TRBJ2-2; the D gene is possibly TRBD1 (6 bases). In germline, CDR1 is WNHNN, CDR2 SYGVQD (reference sequence). CDR3 length: 14 residues. V gave up 6 bases and J gave up 3 bases, with 11 bases separating them. The CDR3 loop reads CASSRDIYTGELFF. DNA of the CDR3: TGCGCCAGCAGCCGGGACATATACACCGGGGAGCTGTTTTTT.

This clonotype was observed at least ten times. This chain uses TRBV12-3 or TRBV12-4 with TRBJ2-7; the D gene is possibly TRBD2 (6 bases). The CDR3 is 14 residues long. Between the trimmed V and J ends, which lost 5 bases and 1 base, there was a span of 12 bases. CDR3 nucleotide sequence: TGTGCCAGCAGTCCCGGGACTGTATCCTACGAGCAGTACTTC. Translating gives CASSPGTVSYEQYF.

The rearrangement links TRBV5-1 to TRBJ2-6, with 8 bases lining up with TRBD1. This CDR3 contains 16 residues. The junction had 8 bases not matched to a gene; V was cut back by 9 bases and J by 0 bases. Germline assignment: CDR1 SGHRS and CDR2 YFSETQ. DNA for the CDR3: TGCGCCACCTCGACAGGGGAACTCTCTGGGGCCAACGTCCTGACTTTC. This gives the protein CATSTGELSGANVLTF.

This chain uses TRBV7-3 with TRBJ2-1; D call uncertain. Germline V gives CDR1 SGHTA, CDR2 FQGTGA. V lost 5 bases, J lost 6 bases, and 11 bases lay in between. This CDR3 has 13 amino acids. This chain's CDR3 is CASSTGRSNEQFF. The CDR3, as DNA: TGTGCCAGCAGCACCGGTCGGAGCAATGAGCAGTTCTTC. Supplemented by reference TRBV7-3 and TRBJ2-1, the full variable domain reads GAGVSQTPSNKVTEKGKYVELRCDPISGHTALYWYRQSLGQGPEFLIYFQGTGAADDSGLPNDRFFAVRPEGSVSTLKIQRTERGDSAVYLCASSTGRSNEQFFGPGTRLTVL.